This is a list of T cell receptor beta chains from one sample in a study of blood T cell repertoires in COVID-19. Measured with immunoSEQ multiplex PCR; TCRdb has only the in-frame clones, and not every one. Found here are 150,000 or so clones, 80% to 90% of them singletons; the top ten hold less than 50%. Sequences were obtained from peripheral blood. All receptors come from a human donor in a cohort sampled during active COVID-19. CDR3s leave out the opening cysteine and the closing phenylalanine or tryptophan.

j_call,v_call,cdr3_aa
TRBJ1-2,TRBV18,ASSHGPLGANDGYT
TRBJ1-1,TRBV2,ASNHRGTEAF
TRBJ1-4,TRBV4-1,ASSQEGRGKGNEKLF
TRBJ2-1,TRBV5-4,ASSLGTGNEQF
TRBJ1-1,TRBV7-8,ASSVLDTGNTEAF
TRBJ1-2,TRBV5-1,ASSPDRAYGYT
TRBJ2-7,TRBV5-4,ASSLWDSYEQY
TRBJ2-7,TRBV27,ASSPHRTGGIEQY
TRBJ1-1,TRBV28,ASSLDRATF
TRBJ2-5,TRBV4-2,ASSPTSGQETQY
TRBJ1-1,TRBV4-1,ASSHVAGAGSTEAF
TRBJ2-7,TRBV28,ASSSPGQSYEQY
TRBJ2-3,TRBV4-3,ASSQGTGGTDTQY
TRBJ2-3,TRBV6-6,ASRTPGVADTQY
TRBJ1-6,TRBV10-3,AIRDQGWSPLH
TRBJ1-6,TRBV11-2,ASSRRGEYNSPLH
TRBJ1-5,TRBV7-2,ASSLGRAIQPQH
TRBJ2-1,TRBV4-1,ASSQGGGTENEQF
TRBJ2-7,TRBV20-1,SARGGGATYEQY
TRBJ2-1,TRBV4-3,ASSQGPAGTGSSYNEQF
TRBJ2-7,TRBV4-2,ASSPGMGTGVEQY
TRBJ2-2,TRBV29-1,SASGLAVNTGELF
TRBJ1-2,TRBV7-9,ASSLSPLLNYGYT
TRBJ2-3,TRBV2,ASKAPGQGKDTQY
TRBJ2-3,TRBV3-1/TRBV3-2,ASSQVVDTQY
TRBJ1-1,TRBV6-1,ASSWRGGTEAF
TRBJ1-1,TRBV11-3,ASSWGQANTEAF
TRBJ1-2,TRBV5-1,ASSSRQESYGYT
TRBJ2-5,TRBV29-1,SVEPQRQETQY
TRBJ2-5,TRBV5-1,ASSLALRETQY
TRBJ1-1,TRBV9,ASSVEGRTTEAF
TRBJ2-3,TRBV5-1,ASRIGRQGPTDTQY